A single sample is the source of the 7 T cell receptor beta chains below, sequenced in a study of T cells after yellow fever vaccination. TCRdb analysed the 5' RACE reads with MiXCR anew, one entry per CDR3 protein. The data hold 60,000 to 85,000 distinct CDR3 sequences, with over 6% observed a single time. The material sequenced was CD8+ T cells sorted from PBMCs, taken around 45 days after the first yellow fever vaccination. All receptors come from a man aged 18 to 29 who received the YFV17D yellow fever vaccine.

There are many counts of this clonotype. This chain uses TRBV4-1 with TRBJ2-4, with 9 bases matching TRBD1. With V trimmed by 3 bases and J by 6 bases, 3 bases remained unmatched. The CDR3 sequence is 14 residues long. The germline CDR1 and CDR2 sequences are MGHRA and YSYEKL. The CDR3 reads CASSQTGGANIQYF. CDR3 sequence (DNA): TGCGCCAGCAGCCAGACAGGGGGAGCAAACATTCAGTACTTC.

In this sample, this clonotype turned up many times. The V gene is TRBV15, the J gene TRBJ1-2; no definite D call. The V end was cut by 0 bases, the J end by 0 bases, with 8 bases between. The CDR3 spans 15 residues. The germline CDR1 and CDR2 sequences are LNHNV and YYDKDF (reference sequence). Here the CDR3 DNA reads TGTGCCACCAGCAGAGATACAGTGGCTAACTATGGCTACACCTTC. The encoded protein is CATSRDTVANYGYTF.

This clonotype was seen repeatedly, ten times or more. The V call is TRBV9, the J call TRBJ2-3; 9 bases fit TRBD2. Germline V gene lookup returns CDR1 SGDLS and CDR2 YYNGEE. CDR3 length: 15 residues. V lost 3 bases, J lost 1 base, and 3 bases stayed unmatched. The CDR3 reads CASSGGGGGTDTQYF. DNA of the CDR3: TGTGCCAGCAGCGGCGGGGGGGGAGGCACAGATACGCAGTATTTT.

This clonotype was counted at least ten times. The J gene is TRBJ2-3, the V gene TRBV4-2, with 9 bases that match TRBD2. Trimming took 0 bases from V and 3 from J; bases not matched to a gene: 4. Germline CDR1 LGHNA, CDR2 YNFKEQ. This CDR3 has 16 amino acids. The CDR3 here is CASSQEFSGGTDTQYF. CDR3 nucleotides: TGTGCCAGCAGCCAAGAGTTTAGCGGGGGAACAGATACGCAGTATTTT.

The sample holds a few counts of this clonotype. CDR3 coding DNA: TGTGCCAGCAGCCAAGCCGGGACAGGGGCTTTTGCGGAAAAACTGTTTTTT. It is translated as CASSQAGTGAFAEKLFF. This chain joins TRBV3-1 and TRBJ1-4; 10 bases map to TRBD1. Germline V lookup: CDR1 LGHDT, CDR2 YNNKEL (reference sequence). The ends lost 1 base at V and 8 bases at J; junction bases unmatched: 10. The CDR3 runs 17 residues.

In its sample, this clonotype was seen a few times. The chain carries TRBV12-3 or TRBV12-4 and TRBJ2-1; 9 nucleotides line up with TRBD2. This CDR3 is 14 amino acids long. J lost 8 bases, V lost 8 bases, and 10 bases had no gene match. As DNA, the CDR3 is TGTGCCAGCGGGGCGGGACTAGCAAGTGATGAGCAGTTCTTC. The encoded protein is CASGAGLASDEQFF.

This clonotype was seen only a few times. V usage is TRBV9 and J usage is TRBJ1-6; D gene ambiguous. The V and J ends lost 3 bases and 9 bases respectively, with 19 bases between them. CDR3 length: 16 residues. Germline CDR1 SGDLS, CDR2 YYNGEE. CDR3 DNA sequence: TGTGCCAGCAGCGAAGCCCTGGTACCGACGAGTTCACCCCTCCACTTT. It specifies CASSEALVPTSSPLHF. The full variable domain, its missing parts supplied by reference TRBV9 and TRBJ1-6, is DSGVTQTPKHLITATGQRVTLRCSPRSGDLSVYWYQQSLDQGLQFLIQYYNGEERAKGNILERFSAQQFPDLHSELNLSSLELGDSALYFCASSEALVPTSSPLHFGNGTRLTVT.